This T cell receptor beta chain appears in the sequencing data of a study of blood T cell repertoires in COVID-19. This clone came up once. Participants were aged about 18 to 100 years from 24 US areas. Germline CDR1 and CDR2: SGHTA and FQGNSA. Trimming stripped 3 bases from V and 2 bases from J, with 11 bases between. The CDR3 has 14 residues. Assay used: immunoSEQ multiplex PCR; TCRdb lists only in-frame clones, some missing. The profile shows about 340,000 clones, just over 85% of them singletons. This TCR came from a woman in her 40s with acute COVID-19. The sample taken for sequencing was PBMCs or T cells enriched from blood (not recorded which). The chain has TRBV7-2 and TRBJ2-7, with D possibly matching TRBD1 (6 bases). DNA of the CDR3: TGTGCCAGCAGCTTGGAGACAGGACCCTACGAGCAGTACTTC. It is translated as CASSLETGPYEQYF.